The rows below give T cell receptor beta chains drawn from one sample of a study of radiation and T cells in renal cell carcinoma. Measured with immunoSEQ multiplex PCR; TCRdb has only the in-frame clones, and not every one. This sample has some 120,000 clones; around 81% occur once, and the top ten carry roughly 6%. The starting material was blood, obtained from a patient whose treatment included radiotherapy and nephrectomy. The receptors shown here come from a middle-aged man with renal cell carcinoma. The CDR3 runs from the conserved cysteine through the conserved F or W. Each record gives: CDR3 protein, CDR3 DNA, clone size, D gene, V gene, J gene. A D gene is named only where the DNA matches it firmly. Clone sizes are given selectively: once, few, many, or a class where the clone is expanded.

CDR3 protein: CASSVVGRLNTEAFF
CDR3 DNA: TGTGCCAGCAGTGTGGTGGGCCGACTGAACACTGAAGCTTTCTTT
clone size: .
D gene: .
V gene: TRBV27
J gene: TRBJ1-1

CDR3 protein: CASSGDRGSGKLFF
CDR3 DNA: TGTGCCAGCAGCGGCGACAGGGGGTCCGGAAAACTGTTTTTT
clone size: .
D gene: TRBD1
V gene: TRBV9
J gene: TRBJ1-4

CDR3 protein: CSGDSNTEAFF
CDR3 DNA: TGCAGCGGGGACAGCAACACTGAAGCTTTCTTT
clone size: .
D gene: TRBD1
V gene: TRBV29-1
J gene: TRBJ1-1

CDR3 protein: CASSILTGSNYGYTF
CDR3 DNA: TGCGCCAGCAGCATCCTGACAGGTTCTAACTATGGCTACACCTTC
clone size: .
D gene: .
V gene: TRBV5-1
J gene: TRBJ1-2

CDR3 protein: CASSGHRGSNQPQHF
CDR3 DNA: TGTGCCAGCAGCGGTCACCGGGGGAGCAATCAGCCCCAGCATTTT
clone size: .
D gene: .
V gene: TRBV7-9
J gene: TRBJ1-5

CDR3 protein: CASSAPLGGTRTEAFF
CDR3 DNA: TGTGCCAGCAGCGCCCCCCTGGGGGGTACGAGGACTGAAGCTTTCTTT
clone size: .
D gene: .
V gene: TRBV9
J gene: TRBJ1-1

CDR3 protein: CASSYGLKETQYF
CDR3 DNA: TGTGCCAGCAGCTACGGACTTAAAGAGACCCAGTACTTC
clone size: .
D gene: .
V gene: TRBV5-8
J gene: TRBJ2-5

CDR3 protein: CASSEARLGDTEAFF
CDR3 DNA: TGTGCCAGCAGTGAAGCCAGGTTAGGGGACACTGAAGCTTTCTTT
clone size: .
D gene: .
V gene: TRBV6-1
J gene: TRBJ1-1

CDR3 protein: CASSLSTDTQYF
CDR3 DNA: TGTGCCAGCAGCTTGTCTACAGATACGCAGTATTTT
clone size: once
D gene: .
V gene: TRBV5-4
J gene: TRBJ2-3

CDR3 protein: CASSLDPRGTEAFF
CDR3 DNA: TGCGCCAGCAGCTTGGATCCCAGAGGCACTGAAGCTTTCTTT
clone size: once
D gene: .
V gene: TRBV5-1
J gene: TRBJ1-1

CDR3 protein: CASRYGTGNYEQYF
CDR3 DNA: TGTGCCAGCAGATATGGGACAGGGAATTACGAGCAGTACTTC
clone size: .
D gene: TRBD1
V gene: TRBV5-6
J gene: TRBJ2-7

CDR3 protein: CASRSDGGKTQYF
CDR3 DNA: TGTGCCAGCAGATCGGACGGAGGGAAGACCCAGTACTTC
clone size: .
D gene: .
V gene: TRBV25-1
J gene: TRBJ2-5

CDR3 protein: CASSQDPGTGGVAFF
CDR3 DNA: TGCGCCAGCAGCCAAGATCCCGGGACAGGGGGGGTGGCTTTCTTT
clone size: .
D gene: TRBD1
V gene: TRBV4-3
J gene: TRBJ1-1

CDR3 protein: CASSQDAGGTEAFF
CDR3 DNA: TGCGCCAGCAGCCAAGACGCAGGGGGCACTGAAGCTTTCTTT
clone size: .
D gene: TRBD1
V gene: TRBV4-3
J gene: TRBJ1-1